This TCR beta chain is from a study of T-cell memory formation after mild COVID-19. Study context: TCR clusters were largely donor specific. Points from the study as a whole: Largely, contracting CD4+ clones fell within CM and EM, and contracting CD8+ clones within EMRA. Contracting clones from day 15 to 85 showed balanced CD4/CD8; later expanders favored CD4+.

Notes on this clonotype: Its cognate antigen is unknown.

TCRdb independently ran MiXCR on the 5' RACE reads; one entry per CDR3 protein. The table shows hundreds of thousands of distinct CDR3 sequences, with about a sixth occurring only once. The germline V gene has CDR1 MNHEY and CDR2 SVGEGT. J was trimmed by 5 bases and V by 5 bases; bases with no gene match: 15. The CDR3 has 17 amino acids. Material for sequencing was PBMCs or a T cell subset sorted from them (not recorded which). The TCR originated in a man aged 18 to 30 who had mild COVID-19 (a few samples of this study predate the infection). Cell type and time point are not known. The chain has TRBV6-2 or TRBV6-3 and TRBJ2-7; TRBD1 agrees at 10 bases. CDR3 residues: CASSPHNRDRGSNEQYF. The CDR3 DNA sequence: TGTGCCAGCAGTCCTCACAACCGGGACAGGGGAAGCAACGAGCAGTACTTC.